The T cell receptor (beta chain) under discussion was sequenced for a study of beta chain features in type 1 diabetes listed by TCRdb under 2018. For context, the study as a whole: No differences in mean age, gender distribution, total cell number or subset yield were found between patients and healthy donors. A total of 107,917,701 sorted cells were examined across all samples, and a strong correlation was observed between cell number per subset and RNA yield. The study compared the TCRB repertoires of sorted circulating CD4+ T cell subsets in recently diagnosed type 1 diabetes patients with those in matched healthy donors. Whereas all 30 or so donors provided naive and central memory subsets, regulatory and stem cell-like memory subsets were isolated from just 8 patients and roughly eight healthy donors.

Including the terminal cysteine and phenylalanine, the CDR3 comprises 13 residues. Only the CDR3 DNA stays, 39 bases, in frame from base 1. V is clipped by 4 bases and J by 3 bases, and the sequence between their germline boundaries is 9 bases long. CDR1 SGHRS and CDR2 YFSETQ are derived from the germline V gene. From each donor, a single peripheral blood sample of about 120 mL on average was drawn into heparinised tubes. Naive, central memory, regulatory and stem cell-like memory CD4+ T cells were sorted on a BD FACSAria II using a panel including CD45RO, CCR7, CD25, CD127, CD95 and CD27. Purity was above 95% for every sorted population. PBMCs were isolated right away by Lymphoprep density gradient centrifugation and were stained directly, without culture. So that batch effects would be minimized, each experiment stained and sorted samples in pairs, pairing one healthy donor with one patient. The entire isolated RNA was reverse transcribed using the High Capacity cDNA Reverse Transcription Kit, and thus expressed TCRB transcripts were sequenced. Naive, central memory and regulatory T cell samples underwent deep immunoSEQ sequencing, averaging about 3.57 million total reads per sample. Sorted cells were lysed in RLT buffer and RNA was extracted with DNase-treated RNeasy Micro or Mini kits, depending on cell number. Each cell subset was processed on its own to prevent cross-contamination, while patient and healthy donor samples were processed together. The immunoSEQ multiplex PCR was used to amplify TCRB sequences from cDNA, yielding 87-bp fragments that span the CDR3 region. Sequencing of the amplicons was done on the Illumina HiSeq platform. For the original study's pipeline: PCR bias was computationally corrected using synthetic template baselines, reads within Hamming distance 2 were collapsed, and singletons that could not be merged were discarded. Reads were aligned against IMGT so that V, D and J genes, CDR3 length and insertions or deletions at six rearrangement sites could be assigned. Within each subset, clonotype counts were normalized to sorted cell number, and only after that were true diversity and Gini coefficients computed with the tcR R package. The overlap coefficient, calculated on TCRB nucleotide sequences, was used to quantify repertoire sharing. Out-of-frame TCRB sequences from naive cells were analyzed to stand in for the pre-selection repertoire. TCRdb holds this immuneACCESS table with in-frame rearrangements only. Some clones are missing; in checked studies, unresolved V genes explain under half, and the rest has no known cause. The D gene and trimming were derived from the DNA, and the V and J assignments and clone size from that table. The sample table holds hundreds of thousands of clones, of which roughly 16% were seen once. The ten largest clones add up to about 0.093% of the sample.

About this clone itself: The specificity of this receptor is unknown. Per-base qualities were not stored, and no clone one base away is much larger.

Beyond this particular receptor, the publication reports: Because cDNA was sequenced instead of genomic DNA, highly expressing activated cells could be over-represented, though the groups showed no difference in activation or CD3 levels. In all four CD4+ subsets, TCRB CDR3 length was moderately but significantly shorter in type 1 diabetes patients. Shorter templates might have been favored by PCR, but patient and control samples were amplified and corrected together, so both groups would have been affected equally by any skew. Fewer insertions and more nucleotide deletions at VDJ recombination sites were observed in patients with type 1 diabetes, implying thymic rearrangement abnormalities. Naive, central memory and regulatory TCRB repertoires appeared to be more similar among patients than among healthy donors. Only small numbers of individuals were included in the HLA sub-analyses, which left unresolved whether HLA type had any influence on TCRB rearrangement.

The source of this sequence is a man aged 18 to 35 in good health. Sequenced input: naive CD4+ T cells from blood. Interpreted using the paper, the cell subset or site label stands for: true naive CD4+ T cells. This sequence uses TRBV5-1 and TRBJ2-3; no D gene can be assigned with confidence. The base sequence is TGCGCCAGCAGCGGCAGCGTGACAGATACGCAGTATTTT. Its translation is CASSGSVTDTQYF.